This TCR beta chain is from a study of blood T cells in healthy people across ages. Study-wide findings and caveats: Percentage of naive T cells showed a strong correlation with TCR beta diversity.

This clonotype was counted many times. The antigen is undetermined. Sample-barcoded 5' priming and a J-beta primer mix drove a second PCR of about 6 to 12 cycles. TCRdb re-analysed the 5' RACE reads in MiXCR, keeping a single row per CDR3 protein. The sample contains about 1.6 million distinct CDR3 sequences, roughly 32% of which appear only once. CDR3 size: 19 residues. CDR1 SQVTM and CDR2 ANQGSEA come from the germline V gene. Trimming removed 0 bases from V and 0 bases from J; junction bases left unmatched: 9. The material sequenced was blood. This chain connects TRBV29-1 to TRBJ2-5; 14 nucleotides line up with TRBD2. The TCR was taken from a woman aged 25-40 years in good health. The CDR3 DNA is TGCAGCGTTGAAGATCTGGGGACTAGCGGGAGATCGTACCAAGAGACCCAGTACTTC. Encoded protein: CSVEDLGTSGRSYQETQYF.